A selection of T cell receptor beta chains follows, all from one sample in a study of blood T cell repertoires in COVID-19. The assay was immunoSEQ multiplex PCR, and TCRdb's table has in-frame clones only and misses some. The repertoire has about 250,000 clones, around 89% of them found once; the top ten carry around 6.6%. The specimen sequenced was peripheral blood. The receptor set was obtained from a woman aged 25 to 39 with COVID-19, enrolled during active disease. Both conserved end residues are part of each CDR3. D genes are given only for firm matches. The size entry is marked missing in some rows and otherwise reads once, few, many or a size class.

D gene,CDR3 length,V gene,clone size,J gene,CDR3 DNA,CDR3 protein
-,14,TRBV28,-,TRBJ1-2,TGTGTTGCGGGGCATGGGAGAAGGCTCGATGGCTACACCTTC,CVAGHGRRLDGYTF
TRBD1,14,TRBV27,-,TRBJ2-1,TGTGCCAGCAGTTCTGGACAGGGGGGTTATGAGCAGTTCTTC,CASSSGQGGYEQFF
TRBD2,19,TRBV7-2,-,TRBJ2-1,TGTGCCAGCAGCTTCCCGGCGGTGACTAGCGGGATCTCCTACAATGAGCAGTTCTTC,CASSFPAVTSGISYNEQFF
TRBD2,16,TRBV19,-,TRBJ2-3,TGTGCCAGTAGTATCCAGGCTAGCGGGAGCACAGATACGCAGTATTTT,CASSIQASGSTDTQYF
-,14,TRBV7-9,-,TRBJ2-2,TGTGCCAGCAGCCCTGGGGGGGCGACCGGGGAGCTGTTTTTT,CASSPGGATGELFF
-,14,TRBV18,-,TRBJ1-1,TGTGCCAGCTCAACTACACAGGGGAACACTGAAGCTTTCTTT,CASSTTQGNTEAFF
-,14,TRBV9,-,TRBJ1-2,TGTGCCAGCAGCGTATCACGACAAAACTATGGCTACACCTTC,CASSVSRQNYGYTF
-,16,TRBV27,-,TRBJ1-2,TGTGCCAGCAGTTTATCGCCAGGCGGGGGCTTTTATGGCTACACCTTC,CASSLSPGGGFYGYTF
-,17,TRBV24-1,-,TRBJ1-5,TGTGCCACCAGTGACGCCGGCAGGGATTATAGCAATCAGCCCCAGCATTTT,CATSDAGRDYSNQPQHF
-,15,TRBV6-9,few,TRBJ2-7,TGTGCCAGCAGCTACCAACGAGGCGTCCCCTACGAGCAGTACTTC,CASSYQRGVPYEQYF
TRBD1,15,TRBV11-2,-,TRBJ1-4,TGTGCCAGCAGCCAGGACGCCGGGACAGTTGAAAAACTGTTTTTT,CASSQDAGTVEKLFF
-,16,TRBV28,-,TRBJ1-2,TGTGCCAGCAGTTTAACTGTAGGGGGGGATCGAGGTGGCTACACCTTC,CASSLTVGGDRGGYTF
TRBD1,12,TRBV6-5,-,TRBJ1-2,TGTGCCAGCAGGGGTACAGGGGGTGGCTACACCTTC,CASRGTGGGYTF
-,14,TRBV6-1,-,TRBJ1-1,TGTGCCAGCATGGTGGGGGGGATGAACACTGAAGCTTTCTTT,CASMVGGMNTEAFF
TRBD1,16,TRBV19,-,TRBJ2-5,TGTGCCAGTAGTACGAAAGGACAGGGGGCTGGGGAGACCCAGTACTTC,CASSTKGQGAGETQYF
-,14,TRBV18,-,TRBJ2-1,TGTGCCAGCTCACCCCTCTTGGCGGGCAATGAGCAGTTCTTC,CASSPLLAGNEQFF
-,12,TRBV12-3/TRBV12-4,once,TRBJ1-4,TGTGCCAGCAGTTTAGCGAGGGAAAAACTGTTTTTT,CASSLAREKLFF
-,17,TRBV10-2,once,TRBJ1-6,TGCGCCAGCAGTGAGTCGATGCTCCTAATTAGCAATTCACCCCTCCACTTT,CASSESMLLISNSPLHF
-,14,TRBV2,-,TRBJ2-5,TGTGCCAGCAGTGAGCGGGGGCTCAGGGAGACCCAGTACTTC,CASSERGLRETQYF
TRBD1,16,TRBV6-5,-,TRBJ1-2,TGTGCCAGCAGTTACCGTAGGACAGGGCGTAACTATGGCTACACCTTC,CASSYRRTGRNYGYTF
-,15,TRBV9,-,TRBJ2-3,TGTGCCAGCAGCGCCCCGGGTGATATCACAGATACGCAGTATTTT,CASSAPGDITDTQYF
TRBD1,15,TRBV7-8,-,TRBJ1-1,TGTGCCAGCAGCTTCTACAGGGGGCGAAACACTGAAGCTTTCTTT,CASSFYRGRNTEAFF